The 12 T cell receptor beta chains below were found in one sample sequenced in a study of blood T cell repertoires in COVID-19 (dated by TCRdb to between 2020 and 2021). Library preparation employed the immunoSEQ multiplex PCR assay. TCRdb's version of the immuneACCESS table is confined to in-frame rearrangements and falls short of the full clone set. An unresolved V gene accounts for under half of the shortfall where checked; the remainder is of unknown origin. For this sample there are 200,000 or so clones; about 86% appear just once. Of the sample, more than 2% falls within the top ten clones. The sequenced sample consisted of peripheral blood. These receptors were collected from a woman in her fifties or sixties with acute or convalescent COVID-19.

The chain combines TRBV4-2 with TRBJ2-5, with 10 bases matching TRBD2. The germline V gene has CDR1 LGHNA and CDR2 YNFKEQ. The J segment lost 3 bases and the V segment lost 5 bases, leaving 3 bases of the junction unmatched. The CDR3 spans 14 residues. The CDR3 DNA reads TGTGCCAGCAGCGATACTAGCGGGGAAGAGACCCAGTACTTC. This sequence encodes CASSDTSGEETQYF.

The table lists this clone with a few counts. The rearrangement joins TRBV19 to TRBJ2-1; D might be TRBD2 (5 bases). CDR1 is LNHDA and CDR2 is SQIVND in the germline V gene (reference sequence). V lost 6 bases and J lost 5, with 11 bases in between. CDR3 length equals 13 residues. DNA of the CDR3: TGTGCCAGTAGCCCGACCGGGAACAATGAGCAGTTCTTC. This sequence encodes CASSPTGNNEQFF.

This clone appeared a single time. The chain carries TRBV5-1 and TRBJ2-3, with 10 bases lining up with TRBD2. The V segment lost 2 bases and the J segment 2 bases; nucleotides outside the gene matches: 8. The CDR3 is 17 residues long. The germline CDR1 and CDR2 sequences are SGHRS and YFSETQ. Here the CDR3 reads CASSFDSGGILTDTQYF. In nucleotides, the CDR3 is TGCGCCAGCAGCTTCGATAGCGGGGGGATTCTCACAGATACGCAGTATTTT.

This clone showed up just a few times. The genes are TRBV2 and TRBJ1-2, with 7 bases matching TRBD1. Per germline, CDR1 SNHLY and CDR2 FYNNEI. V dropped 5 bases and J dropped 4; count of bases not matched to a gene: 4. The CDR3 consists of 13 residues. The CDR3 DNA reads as TGTGCCAGCAGTCCAGACAGGGTCTATGGCTACACCTTC. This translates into CASSPDRVYGYTF.

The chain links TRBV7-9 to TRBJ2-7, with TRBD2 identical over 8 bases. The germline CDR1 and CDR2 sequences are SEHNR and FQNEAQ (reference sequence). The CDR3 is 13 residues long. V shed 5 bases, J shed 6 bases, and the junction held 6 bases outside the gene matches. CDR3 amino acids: CASSPGTRAEQYF. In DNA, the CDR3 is TGTGCCAGCAGCCCCGGGACTAGAGCCGAGCAGTACTTC. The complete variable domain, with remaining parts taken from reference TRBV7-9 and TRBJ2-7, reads DTGVSQNPRHKITKRGQNVTFRCDPISEHNRLYWYRQTLGQGPEFLTYFQNEAQLEKSRLLSDRFSAERPKGSFSTLEIQRTEQGDSAMYLCASSPGTRAEQYFGPGTRLTVT.

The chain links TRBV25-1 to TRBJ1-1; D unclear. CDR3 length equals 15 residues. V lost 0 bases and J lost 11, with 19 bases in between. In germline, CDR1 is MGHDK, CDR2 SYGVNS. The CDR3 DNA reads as TGTGCCAGCAGTGAATATAATGTGGGCCAAGGAATGGCTTTCTTT. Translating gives CASSEYNVGQGMAFF.

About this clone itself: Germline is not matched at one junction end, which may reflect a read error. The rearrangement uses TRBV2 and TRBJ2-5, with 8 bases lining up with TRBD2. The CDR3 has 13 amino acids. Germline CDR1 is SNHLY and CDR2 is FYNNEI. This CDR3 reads CASSVSLAGGSDF. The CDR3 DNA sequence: TGTGCCAGCAGCGTTAGTCTAGCGGGTGGCTCCGACTTC.

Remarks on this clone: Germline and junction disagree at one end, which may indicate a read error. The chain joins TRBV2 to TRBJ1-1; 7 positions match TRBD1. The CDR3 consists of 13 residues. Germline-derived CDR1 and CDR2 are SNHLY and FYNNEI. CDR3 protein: CASSEGRDSPLTF. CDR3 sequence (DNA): TGTGCCAGCAGTGAAGGCCGGGACAGTCCATTAACCTTT.

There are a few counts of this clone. CDR3 coding DNA: TGCAGCGTTGCAGGGGGATCGGTTGGCTACACCTTC. Its translation is CSVAGGSVGYTF. The chain has TRBV29-1 and TRBJ1-2; 7 positions agree with TRBD1. Looked up from germline, CDR1 is SQVTM and CDR2 is ANQGSEA. The CDR3 runs to 12 residues. V lost 4 bases, J lost 7 bases, and 6 bases stayed unmatched.

The CDR3 sequence: CASSWTGDTEAFF. The CDR3 region has the DNA TGCGCCAGCAGCTGGACAGGGGACACTGAAGCTTTCTTT. The V and J genes are TRBV5-1 and TRBJ1-1; 9 positions match TRBD1. Losses at the gene ends were 3 bases for V and 3 bases for J; bases not matched to a gene: 0. The CDR3 has 13 residues. Germline loops: CDR1 SGHRS, CDR2 YFSETQ.

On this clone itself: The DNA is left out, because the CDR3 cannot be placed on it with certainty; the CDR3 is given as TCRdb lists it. The CDR3 spells CASSFGTGIFYEQYF. The chain recombines TRBV12-1 with TRBJ2-7; TRBD1, the D gene given by the table, was not confirmed from the DNA. TRBV12-1 is a pseudogene locus. The CDR3 is 15 amino acids in total, end residues counted.

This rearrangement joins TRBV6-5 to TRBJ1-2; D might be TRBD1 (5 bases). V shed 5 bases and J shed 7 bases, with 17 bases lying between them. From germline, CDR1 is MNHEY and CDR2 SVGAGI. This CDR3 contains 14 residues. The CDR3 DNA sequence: TGTGCCAGCAGTCCAACCTTGACAGCCTCTGGCTACACCTTC. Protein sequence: CASSPTLTASGYTF.